The 10 T cell receptor beta chains below were found in one sample sequenced in a study of shared clonotypes between healthy human individuals. Sequenced by immunoSEQ multiplex PCR; TCRdb stores in-frame clones only, minus some. The table has 1,500,000 or so clones, 97% to 99% seen once. Sequenced input: naive CD4+ T cells sorted from blood. Subset of the sample: CD45RA+ positively selected. These receptors were collected from a man aged 30 to 45 in good health.

This clone has a single count. This chain links TRBV4-1 with TRBJ2-1; D may match TRBD1 or TRBD2 (5 bases each). The CDR3 totals 17 residues. Trimming removed 4 bases at V and 4 bases at J, with 20 bases between. CDR1 is MGHRA and CDR2 is YSYEKL in the germline V gene. This chain's CDR3 is CASSLERTGTQYNEQFF. Here the CDR3 DNA reads TGCGCCAGCAGCCTCGAACGAACCGGGACCCAGTACAATGAGCAGTTCTTC.

This sequence joins TRBV6-5 and TRBJ2-1, with D unclear. Trimming left V 2 bases short and J 8 bases short, with 10 bases between. The CDR3 is 13 amino acids. Germline V gives CDR1 MNHEY, CDR2 SVGAGI. The CDR3 coding sequence is TGTGCCAGCAGTTACCGAGAAGGATATGAGCAGTTCTTC. This sequence encodes CASSYREGYEQFF.

The rearrangement links TRBV2 to TRBJ2-3; 7 bases agree with TRBD2. V shed 4 bases and J 5 bases; nucleotides not matched to a gene: 12. Germline-derived CDR1 and CDR2 are SNHLY and FYNNEI. The CDR3 is made up of 16 amino acids. Here the CDR3 reads CASSGVWGRALDTQYF. The CDR3 nucleotides are TGTGCCAGCAGTGGAGTTTGGGGGAGGGCCCTAGATACGCAGTATTTT. Full variable domain (outside the CDR3, taken from reference TRBV2 and TRBJ2-3): EPEVTQTPSHQVTQMGQEVILRCVPISNHLYFYWYRQILGQKVEFLVSFYNNEISEKSEIFDDQFSVERPDGSNFTLKIRSTKLEDSAMYFCASSGVWGRALDTQYFGPGTRLTVL.

To note about this clone: Other nucleotide sequences in the sample specify the same CDR3. The J gene is TRBJ1-5, the V gene TRBV7-8; D is unresolved. The CDR3 extends over 12 amino acids. Deletions cut 5 bases from V and 5 bases from J, with 7 bases between. Germline values: CDR1 SGHVS, CDR2 FQNEAQ. The CDR3 DNA reads TGTGCCAGCAGCCTCGCCTATCAGCCCCAGCATTTT. Encoded protein: CASSLAYQPQHF.

CDR3 coding DNA: TGTGCCAGCAGTCCCAGGTGGGGAGAGACCCAGTACTTC. Its translation: CASSPRWGETQYF. The chain has TRBV27 and TRBJ2-5; D ambiguous. Trimming shortened V by 5 bases and J by 4 bases, and 11 bases separated the two germline ends. CDR3 length equals 13 residues. Germline-derived CDR1 and CDR2 are MNHEY and SMNVEV (reference sequence).

The chain's CDR3 is CASTSLGAKLFF. The CDR3 DNA sequence: TGTGCCAGCACCTCGCTGGGGGCAAAACTGTTTTTT. The chain is built from TRBV28 and TRBJ1-4; D possibly corresponds to TRBD1 (6 bases). The CDR3 contains 12 residues. Trimming shortened V by 7 bases and J by 10 bases, and 13 bases separated the two germline ends. Per the germline V gene, CDR1 is MDHEN and CDR2 is SYDVKM.

CDR3 nucleotide sequence: TGTGCCAGCAGCTTGGCCCCGGGACGGTGGGAGGCAGATACGCAGTATTTT. It specifies CASSLAPGRWEADTQYF. The chain carries TRBV5-8 and TRBJ2-3, with D possibly TRBD2 on 6 matching bases. The CDR3 is made up of 17 amino acids. Trimming stripped 0 bases from V and 4 bases from J, with 18 bases between. Germline V gene sequence: CDR1 SGHTS, CDR2 YDEGEE.

V is TRBV15 and J is TRBJ1-2; D gene ambiguous. CDR3 length: 18 residues. Trimming shortened V by 0 bases and J by 0 bases, and 17 bases separated the two germline ends. Germline CDR1 is LNHNV and CDR2 is YYDKDF (reference sequence). The CDR3 bases are TGTGCCACCAGCAGAGATATAGTGGGCAGGAAAGCTAACTATGGCTACACCTTC. Its protein is CATSRDIVGRKANYGYTF.

This chain uses TRBV15 with TRBJ2-6; D is unresolved. Germline V CDR1 and CDR2: LNHNV, YYDKDF (reference sequence). The V and J ends lost 4 bases and 0 bases respectively, with 13 bases between them. The CDR3 length is 17 residues. CDR3 DNA sequence: TGTGCCACCAGCAAGGGCCTGGTCGACTCTGGGGCCAACGTCCTGACTTTC. This gives the protein CATSKGLVDSGANVLTF.

The CDR3 bases are TGTGCCAGCAGCCAGCTTCAGCAGAATGAAAAACTGTTTTTT. It encodes CASSQLQQNEKLFF. The chain carries TRBV14 and TRBJ1-4; D is uncertain. This CDR3 region has 14 residues. The ends were cut back, 3 bases at V and 5 bases at J, with 10 bases in the middle. Germline V gene lookup returns CDR1 SGHDN and CDR2 FVKESK.